The rows below give T cell receptor beta chains drawn from one sample of a study of a mutant IDH1 vaccine in newly diagnosed glioma. Their antigens remain unidentified. Method: immunoSEQ multiplex PCR; TCRdb's copy keeps in-frame clones and lacks some. The sample consists of roughly 30,000 clones, 80% to 85% of them appearing once. This specimen consisted of PBMCs, obtained from a glioma patient whose treatment included an IDH1 peptide vaccine. These receptor sequences come from a man in his thirties or forties with glioma. Each CDR3 is given with its conserved first and last residue. The order of the fields is D gene, clone size, V gene, J gene, CDR3 DNA, CDR3 protein. A D gene is named only where the DNA matches it firmly. Clone size appears in some rows only: once, few, many, or a class for an expanded clone.

d_call: -
clone_size: -
v_call: TRBV6-5
j_call: TRBJ2-7
cdr3_nt: TGTGCCAGCATGAAGGGGGGAACCTCCTACGAGCAGTACTTC
cdr3_aa: CASMKGGTSYEQYF

d_call: -
clone_size: -
v_call: TRBV2
j_call: TRBJ2-3
cdr3_nt: TGTGCCAGCAGGGGTCCGGGACACGGGGCCACAGATACGCAGTATTTT
cdr3_aa: CASRGPGHGATDTQYF

d_call: TRBD2
clone_size: -
v_call: TRBV9
j_call: TRBJ2-5
cdr3_nt: TGTGCCAGCAGCGTAGGGCTAGCGGGTAGAGAGACCCAGTACTTC
cdr3_aa: CASSVGLAGRETQYF

d_call: -
clone_size: -
v_call: TRBV28
j_call: TRBJ1-2
cdr3_nt: TGTGCCAGCAGGAGAGATGGCTACACCTTC
cdr3_aa: CASRRDGYTF

d_call: -
clone_size: -
v_call: TRBV4-1
j_call: TRBJ1-3
cdr3_nt: TGCGCCAGCAGCCAAGTTGGGACGGCAGGAAACACCATATATTTT
cdr3_aa: CASSQVGTAGNTIYF

d_call: -
clone_size: -
v_call: TRBV5-6
j_call: TRBJ2-5
cdr3_nt: TGTGCCAGCAGCTCGCGGGACGCCCCGGAGACCCAGTACTTC
cdr3_aa: CASSSRDAPETQYF

d_call: -
clone_size: -
v_call: TRBV15
j_call: TRBJ1-2
cdr3_nt: TGTGCCACCAGCAGAGATGGGCAGGGACTTGGCTACACCTTC
cdr3_aa: CATSRDGQGLGYTF

d_call: TRBD2
clone_size: -
v_call: TRBV6-1
j_call: TRBJ2-1
cdr3_nt: TGTGCCAGCAGTGCGGGAGTAGCGGGAGTATTGTACAATGAGCAGTTCTTC
cdr3_aa: CASSAGVAGVLYNEQFF

d_call: TRBD1
clone_size: -
v_call: TRBV6-1
j_call: TRBJ2-7
cdr3_nt: TGTGCCAGCTACCATAGGACAGGATGGACCTACGAGCAGTACTTC
cdr3_aa: CASYHRTGWTYEQYF

d_call: TRBD1
clone_size: -
v_call: TRBV10-3
j_call: TRBJ2-6
cdr3_nt: TGTGCCATCAGTGAGTCCGGGACAGGGGGTTCCCTATCTGGGGCCAACGTCCTGACTTTC
cdr3_aa: CAISESGTGGSLSGANVLTF

d_call: TRBD1
clone_size: -
v_call: TRBV5-1
j_call: TRBJ1-6
cdr3_nt: TGCGCCAGCAGCCTAACATCCGACAGGGGAAATTCACCCCTCCACTTT
cdr3_aa: CASSLTSDRGNSPLHF

d_call: TRBD1
clone_size: -
v_call: TRBV5-1
j_call: TRBJ1-4
cdr3_nt: TGCGCCAGCAGCTTGACAGGGGGGAATGAAAAACTGTTTTTT
cdr3_aa: CASSLTGGNEKLFF

d_call: TRBD1
clone_size: -
v_call: TRBV4-1
j_call: TRBJ1-5
cdr3_nt: TGCGCCAGCAGCCCGGAACCTCCAGGGGGTAATCAGCCCCAGCATTTT
cdr3_aa: CASSPEPPGGNQPQHF

d_call: -
clone_size: -
v_call: TRBV9
j_call: TRBJ2-7
cdr3_nt: TGTGCCAGCAGCGTAGGGACTAATTCCTACGAGCAGTACTTC
cdr3_aa: CASSVGTNSYEQYF

d_call: -
clone_size: -
v_call: TRBV9
j_call: TRBJ1-1
cdr3_nt: TGTGCCAGCAGCGTAGTGTCCCCCAGGGAACTTACTGAAGCTTTCTTT
cdr3_aa: CASSVVSPRELTEAFF

d_call: -
clone_size: few
v_call: TRBV5-4
j_call: TRBJ1-3
cdr3_nt: TGTGCCAGCAGTCAACAGGGAACGGGAAACACCATATATTTT
cdr3_aa: CASSQQGTGNTIYF

d_call: -
clone_size: -
v_call: TRBV7-9
j_call: TRBJ2-2
cdr3_nt: TGTGCCAGCAGCCGGTACATGGGTAGGGACACCGGGGAGCTGTTTTTT
cdr3_aa: CASSRYMGRDTGELFF

d_call: TRBD1
clone_size: once
v_call: TRBV5-6
j_call: TRBJ1-1
cdr3_nt: TGTGCCAGCAGCTCCACGGGCCCGGACAGGGTCACTGAAGCTTTCTTT
cdr3_aa: CASSSTGPDRVTEAFF

d_call: TRBD1
clone_size: -
v_call: TRBV5-6
j_call: TRBJ1-2
cdr3_nt: TGTGCCAGCAGCTTGGGGCAGGGGGTGAACTATGGCTACACCTTC
cdr3_aa: CASSLGQGVNYGYTF

d_call: TRBD2
clone_size: -
v_call: TRBV5-1
j_call: TRBJ2-1
cdr3_nt: TGCGCCAGCAGCTGGGTACTAGCGGGATACAATGAGCAGTTCTTC
cdr3_aa: CASSWVLAGYNEQFF

d_call: -
clone_size: -
v_call: TRBV5-1
j_call: TRBJ2-5
cdr3_nt: TGCGCCAGCAGTGCGGGGGCGGGAGAGACCCAGTACTTC
cdr3_aa: CASSAGAGETQYF

d_call: -
clone_size: -
v_call: TRBV19
j_call: TRBJ1-5
cdr3_nt: TGTGCCAGTAGTATTTCGGGGGTCGGCAATCAGCCCCAGCATTTT
cdr3_aa: CASSISGVGNQPQHF